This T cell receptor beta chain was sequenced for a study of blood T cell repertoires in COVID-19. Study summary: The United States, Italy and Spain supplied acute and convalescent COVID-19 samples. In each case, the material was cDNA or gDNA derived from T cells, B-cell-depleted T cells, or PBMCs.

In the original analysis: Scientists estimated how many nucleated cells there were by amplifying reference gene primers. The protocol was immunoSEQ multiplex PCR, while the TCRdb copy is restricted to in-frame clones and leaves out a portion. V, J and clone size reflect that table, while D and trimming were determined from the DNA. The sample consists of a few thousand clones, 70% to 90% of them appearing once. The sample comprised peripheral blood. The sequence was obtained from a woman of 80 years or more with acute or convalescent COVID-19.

This chain's CDR3 is CASSPQGPGDSPLHF. The CDR3 coding sequence is TGCGCCAGCAGCCCACAGGGTCCAGGGGATTCACCCCTCCACTTT. This chain uses TRBV5-1 with TRBJ1-6, with D possibly being TRBD1 (6 bases). From germline, CDR1 is SGHRS and CDR2 YFSETQ. Trimming removed 4 bases from V and 8 bases from J, with 16 bases in between. This CDR3 contains 15 residues.